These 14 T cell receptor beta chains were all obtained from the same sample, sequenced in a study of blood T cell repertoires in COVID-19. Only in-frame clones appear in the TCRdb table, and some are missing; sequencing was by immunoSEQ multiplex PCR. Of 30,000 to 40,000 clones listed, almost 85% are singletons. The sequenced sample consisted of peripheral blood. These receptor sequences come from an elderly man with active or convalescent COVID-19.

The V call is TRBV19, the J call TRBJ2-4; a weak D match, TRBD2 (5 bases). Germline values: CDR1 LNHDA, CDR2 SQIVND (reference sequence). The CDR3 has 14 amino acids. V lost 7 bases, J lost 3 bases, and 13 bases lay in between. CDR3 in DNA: TGTGCCAGTATGGAGGACGGGGTCAAAAACATTCAGTACTTC. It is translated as CASMEDGVKNIQYF.

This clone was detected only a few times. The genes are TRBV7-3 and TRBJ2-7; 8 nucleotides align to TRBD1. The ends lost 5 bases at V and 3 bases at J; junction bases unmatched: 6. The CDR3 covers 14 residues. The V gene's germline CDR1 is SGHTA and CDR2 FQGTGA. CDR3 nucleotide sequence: TGTGCCAGCAGCCGCGGACAGGGTCACTACGAGCAGTACTTC. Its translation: CASSRGQGHYEQYF.

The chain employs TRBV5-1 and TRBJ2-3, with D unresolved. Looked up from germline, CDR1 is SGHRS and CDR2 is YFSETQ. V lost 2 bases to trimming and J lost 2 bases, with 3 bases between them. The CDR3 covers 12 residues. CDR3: CASSFNTDTQYF. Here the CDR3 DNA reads TGCGCCAGCAGCTTTAACACAGATACGCAGTATTTT.

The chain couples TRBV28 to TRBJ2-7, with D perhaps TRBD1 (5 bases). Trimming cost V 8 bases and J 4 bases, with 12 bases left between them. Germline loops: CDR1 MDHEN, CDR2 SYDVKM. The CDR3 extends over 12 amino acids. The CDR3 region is CASGQARYEQYF. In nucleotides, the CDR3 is TGTGCCAGCGGACAAGCCCGGTACGAGCAGTACTTC.

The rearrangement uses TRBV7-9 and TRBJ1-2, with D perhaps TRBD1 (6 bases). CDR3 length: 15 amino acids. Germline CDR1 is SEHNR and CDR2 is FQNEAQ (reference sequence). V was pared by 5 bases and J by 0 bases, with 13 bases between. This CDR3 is CASSTPGAANYGYTF. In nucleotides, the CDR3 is TGTGCCAGCAGCACCCCAGGGGCAGCTAACTATGGCTACACCTTC.

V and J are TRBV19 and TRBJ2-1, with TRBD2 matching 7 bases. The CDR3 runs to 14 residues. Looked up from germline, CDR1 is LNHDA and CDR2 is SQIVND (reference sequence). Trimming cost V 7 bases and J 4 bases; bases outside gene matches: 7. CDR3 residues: CASNGGRAYNEQFF. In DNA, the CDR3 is TGTGCCAGTAATGGCGGGAGAGCATACAATGAGCAGTTCTTC.

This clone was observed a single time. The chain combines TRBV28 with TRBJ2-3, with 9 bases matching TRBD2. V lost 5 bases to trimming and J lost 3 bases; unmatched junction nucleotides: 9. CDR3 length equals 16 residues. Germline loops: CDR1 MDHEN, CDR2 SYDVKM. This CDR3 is CASSPSSGAGTDTQYF. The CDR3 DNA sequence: TGTGCCAGCAGTCCTTCTAGCGGGGCCGGGACAGATACGCAGTATTTT.

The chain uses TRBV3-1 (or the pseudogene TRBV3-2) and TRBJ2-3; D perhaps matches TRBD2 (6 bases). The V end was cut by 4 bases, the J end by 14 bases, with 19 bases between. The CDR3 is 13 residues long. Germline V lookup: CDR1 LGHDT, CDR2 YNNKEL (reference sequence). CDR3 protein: CASSPSRDSTLYF. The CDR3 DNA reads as TGTGCCAGCAGCCCTTCCCGGGACTCCACCCTGTATTTT.

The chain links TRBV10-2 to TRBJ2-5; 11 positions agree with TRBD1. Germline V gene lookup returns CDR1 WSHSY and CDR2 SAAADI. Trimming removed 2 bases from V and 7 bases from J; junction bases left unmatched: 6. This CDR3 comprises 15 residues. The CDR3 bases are TGCGCCAGCAGTGAGGTCGGACAGGGGGCGCCGACCCAGTACTTC. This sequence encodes CASSEVGQGAPTQYF.

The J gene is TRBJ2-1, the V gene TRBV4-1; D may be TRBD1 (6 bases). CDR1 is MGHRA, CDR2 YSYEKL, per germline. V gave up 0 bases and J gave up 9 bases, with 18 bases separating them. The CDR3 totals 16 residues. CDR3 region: CASSQDDRGGIGEQFF. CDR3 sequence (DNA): TGCGCCAGCAGCCAAGATGATCGAGGGGGAATAGGTGAGCAGTTCTTC.

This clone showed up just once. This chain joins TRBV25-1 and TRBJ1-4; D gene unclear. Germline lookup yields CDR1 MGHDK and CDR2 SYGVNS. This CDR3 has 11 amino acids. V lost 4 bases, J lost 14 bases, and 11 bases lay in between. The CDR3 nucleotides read TGTGCCAGCAGTGGCGGTGCGACTCTGTTTTTT. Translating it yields CASSGGATLFF.

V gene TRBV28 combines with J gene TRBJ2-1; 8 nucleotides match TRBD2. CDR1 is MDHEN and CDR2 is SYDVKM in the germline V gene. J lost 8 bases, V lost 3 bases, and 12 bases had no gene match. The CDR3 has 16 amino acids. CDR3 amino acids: CASSFAGTREFDEQFF. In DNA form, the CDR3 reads TGTGCCAGCAGTTTTGCGGGGACTAGAGAGTTCGATGAGCAGTTCTTC.

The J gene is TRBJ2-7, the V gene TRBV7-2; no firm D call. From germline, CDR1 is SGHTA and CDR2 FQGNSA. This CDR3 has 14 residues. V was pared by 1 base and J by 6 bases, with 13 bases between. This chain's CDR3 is CASSLGVSGLEQYF. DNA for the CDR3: TGTGCCAGCAGCTTAGGGGTCTCAGGCCTCGAGCAGTACTTC. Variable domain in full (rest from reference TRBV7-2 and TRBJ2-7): GAGVSQSPSNKVTEKGKDVELRCDPISGHTALYWYRQSLGQGLEFLIYFQGNSAPDKSGLPSDRFSAERTGGSVSTLTIQRTQQEDSAVYLCASSLGVSGLEQYFGPGTRLTVT.

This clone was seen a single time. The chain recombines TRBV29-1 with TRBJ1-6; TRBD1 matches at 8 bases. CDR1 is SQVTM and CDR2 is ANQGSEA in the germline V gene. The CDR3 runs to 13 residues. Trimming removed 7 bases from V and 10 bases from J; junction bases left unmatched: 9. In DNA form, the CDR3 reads TGCAGCGCCCAGGGGGCAGTTGGGTCACCCCTCCACTTT. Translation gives CSAQGAVGSPLHF.